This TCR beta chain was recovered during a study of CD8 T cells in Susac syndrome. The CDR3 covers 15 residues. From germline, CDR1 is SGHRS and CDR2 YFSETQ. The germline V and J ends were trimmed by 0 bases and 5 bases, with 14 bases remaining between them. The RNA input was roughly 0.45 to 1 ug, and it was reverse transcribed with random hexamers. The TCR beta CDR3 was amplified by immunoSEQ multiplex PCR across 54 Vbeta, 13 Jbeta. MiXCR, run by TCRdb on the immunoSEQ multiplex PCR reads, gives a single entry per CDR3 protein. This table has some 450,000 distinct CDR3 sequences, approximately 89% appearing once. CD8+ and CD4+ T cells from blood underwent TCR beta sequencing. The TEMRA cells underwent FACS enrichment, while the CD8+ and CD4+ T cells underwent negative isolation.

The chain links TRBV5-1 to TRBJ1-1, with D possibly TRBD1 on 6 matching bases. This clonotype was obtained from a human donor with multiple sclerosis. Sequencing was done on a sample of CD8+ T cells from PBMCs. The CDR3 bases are TGCGCCAGCAGCTTGGTTCAGGGGAGGTGGACTGAAGCTTTCTTT. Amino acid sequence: CASSLVQGRWTEAFF.